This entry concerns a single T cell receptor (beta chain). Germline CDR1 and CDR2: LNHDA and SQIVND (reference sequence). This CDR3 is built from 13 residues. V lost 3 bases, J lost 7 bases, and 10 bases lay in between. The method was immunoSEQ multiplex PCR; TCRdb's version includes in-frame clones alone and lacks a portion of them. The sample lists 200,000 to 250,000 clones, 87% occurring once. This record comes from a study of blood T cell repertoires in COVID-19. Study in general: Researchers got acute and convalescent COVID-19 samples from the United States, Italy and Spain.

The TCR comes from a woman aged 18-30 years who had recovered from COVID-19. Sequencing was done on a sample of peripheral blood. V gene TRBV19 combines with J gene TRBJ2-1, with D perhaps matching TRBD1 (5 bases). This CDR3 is CASSISGKNEQFF. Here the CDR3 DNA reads TGTGCCAGTAGTATTTCAGGGAAGAATGAGCAGTTCTTC.